The source of this T cell receptor (beta chain) is a study of blood T cell repertoires in COVID-19. About the research overall: Sources were T cells, B-cell-depleted T cells, or PBMCs; the material itself was cDNA or gDNA.

The ends lost 8 bases at V and 8 bases at J; junction bases unmatched: 16. The germline gives CDR1 WSHSY, CDR2 SAAADI. The CDR3 has 15 residues. This clone showed up just once. Method: immunoSEQ multiplex PCR; TCRdb's copy keeps in-frame clones and lacks some. This table has about 140,000 clones, approximately 85% appearing once. The V gene is TRBV10-2, the J gene TRBJ1-2; TRBD1 matches at 8 bases. Specimen: peripheral blood. This TCR was recovered from a man aged 45-65 years with acute or convalescent COVID-19. In DNA, the CDR3 is TGCGCCAGCCGGCGACAGGGGCCGAAAGTCTACGGCTACACCTTC. Its protein product is CASRRQGPKVYGYTF.